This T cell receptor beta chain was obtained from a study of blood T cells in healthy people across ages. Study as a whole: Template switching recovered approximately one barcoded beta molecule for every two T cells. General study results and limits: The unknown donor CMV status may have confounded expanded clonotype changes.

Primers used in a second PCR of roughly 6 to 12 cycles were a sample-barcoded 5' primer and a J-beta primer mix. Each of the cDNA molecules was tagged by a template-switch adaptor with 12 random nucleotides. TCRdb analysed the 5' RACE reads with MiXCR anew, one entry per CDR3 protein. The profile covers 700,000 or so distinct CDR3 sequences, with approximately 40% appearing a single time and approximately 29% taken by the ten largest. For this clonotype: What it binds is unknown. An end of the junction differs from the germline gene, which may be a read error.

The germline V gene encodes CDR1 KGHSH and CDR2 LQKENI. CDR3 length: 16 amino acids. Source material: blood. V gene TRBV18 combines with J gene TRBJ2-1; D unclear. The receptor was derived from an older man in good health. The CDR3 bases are TGTGCCAGTTTCACCACCATTCCAAACTTGTACAATGAGCGGTTCTTC. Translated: CASFTTIPNLYNERFF.